A selection of T cell receptor beta chains follows, all from one sample in a study of quantifying T cell responses using KT2 cells. TCRdb itself ran the UMI-ligation and nested PCR reads through MiXCR, one entry per CDR3 protein. This sample has tens of thousands of distinct CDR3 sequences, with around 12% found just once. Sequencing used PBMCs spiked with cells of the T cell clone KT2. These receptors were collected from a human donor. CDR3s include the opening cysteine and the closing phenylalanine or tryptophan. D genes are given only for firm matches. The listing skips clone size in some rows; elsewhere it reads once, few, many or a size class.

cdr3_length	j_call	v_call	d_call	clone_size	cdr3_aa	cdr3_nt
16	TRBJ2-6	TRBV2	TRBD1	many	CASYRGGKGGANVLTF	TGTGCCAGCTATCGAGGGGGCAAAGGTGGGGCCAACGTCCTGACTTTC
13	TRBJ1-1	TRBV10-3	NA	few	CAIRVTVNTEAFF	TGTGCCATTCGGGTTACCGTGAACACTGAAGCTTTCTTT
14	TRBJ2-2	TRBV20-1	NA	NA	CSAGDLSNTGELFF	TGCAGTGCTGGGGACTTATCGAACACCGGGGAGCTGTTTTTT
14	TRBJ1-5	TRBV12-3/TRBV12-4	NA	NA	CASSLGDSNQPQHF	TGTGCCAGCAGTTTAGGGGATAGCAATCAGCCCCAGCATTTT
14	TRBJ1-1	TRBV20-1	NA	few	CSAISGAWNTEAFF	TGCAGTGCTATCTCAGGGGCTTGGAACACTGAAGCTTTCTTT
15	TRBJ1-1	TRBV7-2	NA	many	CASRPNPQLHTEAFF	TGTGCCAGCAGACCTAATCCCCAATTGCACACTGAAGCTTTCTTT
15	TRBJ2-7	TRBV18	NA	NA	CASSPRGTAAYEQYF	TGTGCCAGCTCACCACGGGGGACCGCCGCCTACGAGCAGTACTTC
15	TRBJ2-3	TRBV29-1	NA	many	CSVEGPMGEADTQYF	TGCAGCGTTGAAGGGCCAATGGGAGAGGCAGATACGCAGTATTTT
15	TRBJ1-2	TRBV6-6	NA	many	CASSYSRGVSYGYTF	TGTGCCAGCAGTTACTCGAGGGGAGTCTCCTATGGCTACACCTTC
14	TRBJ2-1	TRBV7-2	NA	NA	CASSLEVGVDEQFF	TGTGCCAGCAGCTTAGAAGTGGGTGTCGATGAGCAGTTCTTC
18	TRBJ2-7	TRBV18	NA	few	CASSPVRQTGSSSYEQYF	TGTGCCAGCTCACCCGTTCGCCAGACAGGTTCCAGCTCCTACGAGCAGTACTTC
14	TRBJ2-3	TRBV12-3/TRBV12-4	NA	NA	CASRSGRRTDTQYF	TGTGCCAGCAGATCGGGGAGACGCACAGATACGCAGTATTTT
12	TRBJ2-7	TRBV10-3	TRBD1	NA	CAISEYRGEQYF	TGTGCCATCAGTGAATACAGGGGCGAGCAGTACTTC
13	TRBJ2-1	TRBV6-2/TRBV6-3	TRBD1	NA	CASSWDRGHEQFF	TGTGCCAGCAGTTGGGACAGGGGACATGAGCAGTTCTTC
11	TRBJ1-2	TRBV2	NA	few	CASSLNYGYTF	TGTGCCAGCAGTTTGAACTATGGCTACACCTTC
11	TRBJ2-3	TRBV29-1	NA	few	CSVEVLDTQYF	TGCAGCGTTGAAGTGTTAGATACGCAGTATTTT
15	TRBJ1-5	TRBV11-3	NA	few	CASSLGQGVCQPQHF	TGTGCCAGCAGCTTGGGGCAGGGAGTTTGTCAGCCCCAGCATTTT
13	TRBJ2-3	TRBV10-1	NA	NA	CASRENSIDTQYF	TGCGCCAGCAGAGAGAACAGCATAGATACGCAGTATTTT
14	TRBJ1-4	TRBV2	TRBD1	NA	CASSVNRGNEKLFF	TGTGCCAGCAGTGTTAACAGGGGTAATGAAAAACTGTTTTTT
16	TRBJ2-2	TRBV6-1	NA	few	CASSRRGALNTGELFF	TGTGCCAGCAGTCGCCGCGGGGCATTGAACACCGGGGAGCTGTTTTTT
12	TRBJ2-3	TRBV5-1	NA	many	CASSLTTDTQYF	TGCGCCAGCAGCTTGACCACAGATACGCAGTATTTT
16	TRBJ2-2	TRBV7-9	TRBD2	NA	CASSSPRGVETGELFF	TGTGCCAGCAGCTCCCCCCGGGGGGTGGAGACCGGGGAGCTGTTTTTT
11	TRBJ2-3	TRBV7-9	NA	many	CAISILYTQYF	TGTGCCATCTCGATCCTGTACACGCAGTATTTT
14	TRBJ1-1	TRBV5-4	NA	NA	CASSLESRLTEAFF	TGTGCCAGCAGCTTGGAAAGCAGACTCACTGAAGCTTTCTTT
13	TRBJ1-2	TRBV7-2	NA	few	CASSLVWTTLYTF	TGTGCCAGCAGCTTAGTTTGGACAACGCTATACACCTTC
14	TRBJ2-5	TRBV3-1	NA	NA	CASSQAGAQETQYF	TGTGCCAGCAGCCAAGCGGGGGCCCAAGAGACCCAGTACTTC
12	TRBJ2-5	TRBV30	TRBD1	NA	CACYRGSETQYF	TGTGCCTGTTACAGGGGTTCAGAGACCCAGTACTTC
14	TRBJ2-5	TRBV7-3	NA	NA	CASSPNTAAETQYF	TGTGCCAGCAGCCCAAATACCGCGGCGGAGACCCAGTACTTC
15	TRBJ1-1	TRBV7-2	NA	NA	CASSLSRGGNTEAFF	TGTGCCAGCAGCTTATCCCGGGGGGGAAACACTGAAGCTTTCTTT
12	TRBJ2-7	TRBV10-3	TRBD1	few	CAAGTGAYEQYF	TGTGCCGCCGGGACAGGGGCCTACGAGCAGTACTTC
15	TRBJ2-7	TRBV7-8	NA	NA	CASSLSVRRVYEQYF	TGTGCCAGCAGCTTAAGTGTCCGCCGGGTATACGAGCAGTACTTC
15	TRBJ2-3	TRBV27	TRBD1	many	CASSLYYRGTDTQYF	TGTGCCAGCAGTTTATACTACAGGGGGACAGATACGCAGTATTTT
13	TRBJ2-5	TRBV2	NA	many	CATFGPYQETQYF	TGTGCCACCTTCGGACCGTACCAAGAGACCCAGTACTTC
13	TRBJ2-1	TRBV12-3/TRBV12-4	NA	few	CASSLRLVDEQFF	TGTGCCAGCAGTCTCAGACTAGTAGATGAGCAGTTCTTC
17	TRBJ1-1	TRBV6-2/TRBV6-3	NA	many	CASSYPRLLTSYTEAFF	TGTGCCAGCAGTTACCCCCGCCTCCTGACGAGTTACACTGAAGCTTTCTTT
13	TRBJ2-7	TRBV4-2	TRBD2	few	CATSASGRGEQYF	TGTGCCACGTCCGCTAGCGGGAGAGGCGAGCAGTACTTC
14	TRBJ2-3	TRBV10-3	NA	few	CAISDMELTDTQYF	TGTGCCATCAGTGACATGGAACTGACAGATACGCAGTATTTT
13	TRBJ1-6	TRBV10-3	NA	few	CAISFSDNSPLHF	TGTGCCATCAGCTTCTCAGATAATTCACCCCTCCACTTT
16	TRBJ1-6	TRBV3-1	NA	NA	CASSHGSVSYNSPLHF	TGTGCCAGCAGCCACGGGAGTGTCTCCTATAATTCACCCCTCCACTTT
16	TRBJ2-3	TRBV7-9	NA	NA	CASSLFLIRSTDTQYF	TGTGCCAGCAGCTTGTTTTTAATTAGGTCCACAGATACGCAGTATTTT
21	TRBJ2-6	TRBV12-3/TRBV12-4	TRBD1	NA	CASSLGVWPETGVGGANVLTF	TGTGCCAGCAGTTTAGGGGTATGGCCGGAGACAGGGGTCGGTGGGGCCAACGTCCTGACTTTC
14	TRBJ1-5	TRBV2	TRBD1	NA	CASSEGTGGQPQHF	TGTGCCAGCAGCGAAGGGACAGGCGGCCAGCCCCAGCATTTT
13	TRBJ2-7	TRBV2	NA	NA	CASCLYRNYEQYF	TGTGCCAGCTGTTTGTACAGAAACTACGAGCAGTACTTC
15	TRBJ2-1	TRBV12-3/TRBV12-4	TRBD2	NA	CASSLTSGGAYEQFF	TGTGCCAGCAGCTTAACTAGCGGGGGGGCCTATGAGCAGTTCTTC
20	TRBJ1-1	TRBV11-2	TRBD1	NA	CASSLVGGTGSPVLGTEAFF	TGTGCCAGCAGCTTAGTCGGCGGGACAGGGAGTCCCGTACTTGGCACTGAAGCTTTCTTT
14	TRBJ1-6	TRBV3-1	NA	many	CASSYPAENSPLHF	TGTGCCAGCAGCTACCCCGCGGAAAATTCACCCCTCCACTTT
14	TRBJ2-7	TRBV7-7	NA	few	CASSLAPSSYEQYF	TGTGCTAGCAGCTTGGCCCCAAGCTCCTACGAGCAGTACTTC
15	TRBJ1-2	TRBV2	NA	NA	CASRVERATGYGYTF	TGTGCCAGCAGGGTCGAGCGCGCCACCGGCTATGGCTACACCTTC
15	TRBJ1-2	TRBV3-1	TRBD1	few	CASSPGDSRRGGYTF	TGTGCCAGCAGCCCAGGGGACAGCCGGAGGGGGGGCTACACCTTC
15	TRBJ2-3	TRBV7-8	NA	few	CASSLAQGGTDTQYF	TGTGCCAGCAGCTTAGCGCAGGGAGGCACAGATACGCAGTATTTT
12	TRBJ2-7	TRBV6-1	NA	NA	CASSETSWEQYF	TGTGCCAGCAGTGAAACATCCTGGGAGCAGTACTTC
14	TRBJ1-6	TRBV14	NA	NA	CASGPTYPNSPLHF	TGTGCCAGCGGGCCGACTTATCCTAATTCACCCCTCCACTTT
13	TRBJ1-1	TRBV29-1	NA	many	CSVERPLNTEAFF	TGCAGCGTTGAGAGGCCCCTGAACACTGAAGCTTTCTTT
14	TRBJ2-1	TRBV6-5	TRBD1	many	CASSWTGDYNEQFF	TGTGCCAGCAGTTGGACAGGGGATTACAATGAGCAGTTCTTC
12	TRBJ2-1	TRBV11-2	NA	many	CAARGSGLEQFF	TGTGCCGCACGGGGGAGCGGGCTTGAGCAGTTCTTC
11	TRBJ2-1	TRBV29-1	TRBD1	few	CSDRTGGEQFF	TGCAGCGACCGGACAGGCGGTGAGCAGTTCTTC
15	TRBJ2-2	TRBV27	NA	NA	CASSFSSANTGELFF	TGTGCCAGCAGTTTTAGCTCGGCGAACACCGGGGAGCTGTTTTTT